The 16 T cell receptor beta chains below come from one sample, sequenced in a study of control samples from healthy donors and cancer patients. Clones were read by immunoSEQ multiplex PCR, and TCRdb kept only the in-frame ones, dropping some. The sample has 150,000 to 200,000 clones, about 90% seen once. The sequenced sample was blood. The receptor set was obtained from a man aged 30 to 45 in good health.

The V gene is TRBV18, the J gene TRBJ1-4; D possibly corresponds to TRBD1 (6 bases). V lost 6 bases and J lost 0, with 11 bases in between. The CDR3 length is 15 residues. In germline, CDR1 is KGHSH, CDR2 LQKENI. CDR3: CASSLTGSTNEKLFF. CDR3 nucleotide sequence: TGTGCCAGCTCCCTCACAGGGTCAACTAATGAAAAACTGTTTTTT.

This rearrangement joins TRBV6-5 to TRBJ2-2; D is unclear. Per germline, CDR1 MNHEY and CDR2 SVGAGI. The CDR3 has 13 residues. Trimming removed 5 bases at V and 4 bases at J, with 8 bases between. The CDR3 DNA follows: TGTGCCAGCAGTCTCCACCCCACCGGGGAGCTGTTTTTT. This sequence encodes CASSLHPTGELFF.

This chain links TRBV28 with TRBJ1-5; D possibly corresponds to TRBD1 (5 bases). The CDR3 has 14 amino acids. V was clipped by 7 bases and J by 2 bases, with 12 bases between them. Germline CDR1 and CDR2: MDHEN and SYDVKM. The CDR3 loop is CASMLGHGNQPQHF. The CDR3 DNA sequence: TGTGCCAGCATGTTGGGGCACGGCAATCAGCCCCAGCATTTT.

The gene calls are TRBV6-5 and TRBJ2-7, with D maybe TRBD1 (6 bases). V lost 5 bases, J lost 5 bases, and 13 bases lay in between. This CDR3 is built from 13 residues. Germline values: CDR1 MNHEY, CDR2 SVGAGI. The CDR3 region is CASSTHRADEQYF. DNA of the CDR3: TGTGCCAGCAGTACCCACAGGGCGGACGAGCAGTACTTC.

This chain connects TRBV11-3 to TRBJ1-1; D is unclear. CDR1 is SGHNT and CDR2 is YENEEA in the germline V gene. The V and J ends lost 1 base and 6 bases respectively, with 12 bases between them. The CDR3 length is 14 residues. The CDR3 here is CASSLGLSGSEAFF. CDR3 bases: TGTGCCAGCAGCTTAGGACTAAGTGGTTCTGAAGCTTTCTTT.

This chain links TRBV5-1 with TRBJ2-2; D is undetermined. CDR1 SGHRS and CDR2 YFSETQ come from the germline V gene. V was pared by 4 bases and J by 5 bases, with 18 bases between. CDR3 size: 16 residues. The DNA of the CDR3 is TGCGCCAGCAGCCCCTTCAAGGGAACTTTGACCGGGGAGCTGTTTTTT. Translating gives CASSPFKGTLTGELFF.

V usage is TRBV7-9 and J usage is TRBJ1-1, with a tentative D call TRBD1 (5 bases). The V gene's germline CDR1 is SEHNR and CDR2 FQNEAQ (reference sequence). Trimming removed 4 bases from V and 3 bases from J, with 18 bases in between. The CDR3 totals 16 residues. In nucleotides, the CDR3 is TGTGCCAGCAGCTCGAGTCGGGAGGGGAACTACACTGAAGCTTTCTTT. This translates into CASSSSREGNYTEAFF.

This clone showed up just once. V gene TRBV7-8 combines with J gene TRBJ1-4, with 9 bases aligning to TRBD1. Unmatched junction bases numbered 8, after V lost 5 bases and J lost 7 bases. The CDR3 runs to 15 residues. The V gene's germline CDR1 is SGHVS and CDR2 FQNEAQ. The CDR3 DNA is TGTGCCAGCAGCACAGGGGGCGCACAGACTGAAAAACTGTTTTTT. Encoded protein: CASSTGGAQTEKLFF. Using reference TRBV7-8 and TRBJ1-4 for the parts outside the CDR3, the full variable domain is GAGVSQSPRYKVAKRGQDVALRCDPISGHVSLFWYQQALGQGPEFLTYFQNEAQLDKSGLPSDRFFAERPEGSVSTLKIQRTQQEDSAVYLCASSTGGAQTEKLFFGSGTQLSVL.

J is TRBJ1-5 and V is TRBV3-1 (or the pseudogene TRBV3-2); D is ambiguous. In germline, CDR1 is LGHDT, CDR2 YNNKEL (reference sequence). The CDR3 covers 15 residues. V lost 3 bases and J 0 bases, leaving 9 bases between the germline ends. This CDR3 reads CASSQGSDSNQPQHF. Written as DNA, the CDR3 is TGTGCCAGCAGCCAGGGTAGTGATAGCAATCAGCCCCAGCATTTT.

A single count supports this clone. The V gene is TRBV3-1 (or the pseudogene TRBV3-2), the J gene TRBJ2-7, with no clear D. CDR1 is LGHDT, CDR2 YNNKEL, per germline (reference sequence). V dropped 3 bases and J dropped 2 bases, with 14 bases sitting between them. CDR3 length: 15 amino acids. The CDR3: CASSHRLGPTYEQYF. The CDR3 DNA is TGTGCCAGCAGCCACCGTCTGGGTCCCACCTACGAGCAGTACTTC.

This chain links TRBV18 with TRBJ1-2; 8 bases line up with TRBD1. J lost 7 bases, V lost 5 bases, and 6 bases had no gene match. The CDR3 runs to 13 residues. Germline assignment: CDR1 KGHSH and CDR2 LQKENI. The CDR3 sequence is CASSADRVSGYTF. As DNA, the CDR3 is TGTGCCAGCTCAGCGGACAGGGTTTCTGGCTACACCTTC.

This clone has just one count. V and J are TRBV18 and TRBJ2-6; unclear D gene. The V gene lost 6 bases and the J gene lost 3 bases, with 15 bases spanning the gap. The CDR3 sequence is 16 residues long. Germline loops: CDR1 KGHSH, CDR2 LQKENI. The CDR3 sequence is CASSPSVDRGANVLTF. The CDR3 nucleotides are TGTGCCAGCTCCCCCTCTGTGGACCGTGGGGCCAACGTCCTGACTTTC.

This clone was counted only a few times. The gene calls are TRBV7-8 and TRBJ2-7, with TRBD2 matching over 7 bases. With V trimmed by 2 bases and J by 2 bases, 12 bases remained unmatched. CDR3 length: 17 residues. Germline CDR1 and CDR2: SGHVS and FQNEAQ. CDR3 sequence (DNA): TGTGCCAGCAGCTTACCTGAGATTGGGGGAGGGGCCTACGAGCAGTACTTC. This sequence encodes CASSLPEIGGGAYEQYF.

The chain links TRBV6-4 to TRBJ1-2; D unclear. Germline V gene data show CDR1 as MRHNA and CDR2 as SNTAGT. The V and J ends lost 2 bases and 7 bases respectively, with 11 bases between them. CDR3 length: 13 amino acids. The CDR3 DNA follows: TGTGCCAGCAGTGACGTTCGATGGGTTGGCTACACCTTC. Translation: CASSDVRWVGYTF.

The chain recombines TRBV2 with TRBJ1-6, with 8 bases matching TRBD1. The V and J ends lost 5 bases and 6 bases, in that order; junction bases with no gene match: 9. CDR1 is SNHLY, CDR2 FYNNEI, per germline. This CDR3 has 16 residues. CDR3 sequence (DNA): TGTGCCAGCAGTTTTCTACAGACAGGGGTTAATTCACCCCTCCACTTT. Translated, it gives CASSFLQTGVNSPLHF.

The gene calls are TRBV20-1 and TRBJ2-7; TRBD1 might be the D (5 bases). V was clipped by 3 bases and J by 0 bases, with 18 bases between them. Looked up from germline, CDR1 is DFQATT and CDR2 is SNEGSKA (reference sequence). This CDR3 has 16 amino acids. The CDR3 sequence is CSASRDVDKSSYEQYF. DNA of the CDR3: TGCAGTGCTAGTAGGGATGTGGACAAGAGCTCCTACGAGCAGTACTTC.